The TCR beta chain under discussion was sequenced for a study of cytomegalovirus exposure and HLA in healthy donors. Study-wide background: The same platform was used for the 100 to 150 validation repertoires and the roughly 600 first-cohort repertoires, a later analysis reported.

As to this clone: Its antigen is still unknown.

Here immunoSEQ multiplex PCR was the method, and the copy in TCRdb shows in-frame clones only, minus some. This sample carries around 250,000 clones, around 90% of them seen once, and the ten largest clones take 0.37%. The V gene end was trimmed by 0 bases and the J gene end by 13 bases; junction bases not matched to a gene: 14. The CDR3 spans 16 residues. CDR1 is MNHNS, CDR2 SASEGT, per germline. Findings of the study overall: The study flagged approximately 180 TCR beta chains as cytomegalovirus-associated. CMV antigen specificity of a few CMV-associated chains was confirmed in vitro.

The gene calls are TRBV6-1 and TRBJ2-1, with 8 positions matching TRBD2. Sequenced input: PBMCs. This clonotype originated in a woman between 18 and 29 years old in good health and CMV-seronegative. CDR3 loop: CASSEALGFSGGEQFF. In DNA, the CDR3 is TGTGCCAGCAGTGAAGCGCTAGGGTTCTCGGGGGGGGAACAGTTCTTC.